Listed below are T cell receptor beta chains from one sample, sequenced in a study of long-term antiretroviral therapy in people with HIV. Data came from immunoSEQ multiplex PCR; TCRdb stores just in-frame clones and leaves some out. The table has approximately 29,000 clones, roughly 90% seen once. The source material was unsorted PBMCs, sampled 5.2 years after starting antiretroviral therapy. These receptor sequences come from a woman aged 40 to 50 with HIV. Each CDR3 is given with its conserved first and last residue. The order of the fields is CDR3 protein, CDR3 DNA, J gene, V gene, clone size, D gene. D genes are given only for firm matches. Only some rows state a clone size, as once, few, many or a class for expanded clones.

CDR3: CASSLGQGWAEAFF
DNA: TGTGCCAGCAGCTTGGGACAGGGATGGGCTGAAGCTTTCTTT
J: TRBJ1-1
V: TRBV5-8
size: NA
D: TRBD1

CDR3: CASTSLPGQGESTEAFF
DNA: TGTGCCAGCACTTCCCTTCCGGGACAGGGCGAATCCACTGAAGCTTTCTTT
J: TRBJ1-1
V: TRBV5-6
size: NA
D: TRBD1

CDR3: CASSLVGQGVVFGYTF
DNA: TGTGCCAGCAGCTTAGTAGGACAGGGGGTAGTTTTTGGCTACACCTTC
J: TRBJ1-2
V: TRBV7-9
size: NA
D: TRBD1

CDR3: CASSEGQYSNQPQHF
DNA: TGTGCCAGCAGTGAAGGACAGTATAGCAATCAGCCCCAGCATTTT
J: TRBJ1-5
V: TRBV25-1
size: NA
D: NA

CDR3: CASSLSGSEAFF
DNA: TGTGCCAGCAGCCTCAGCGGTTCTGAAGCTTTCTTT
J: TRBJ1-1
V: TRBV4-2
size: NA
D: NA

CDR3: CASSLLGQGFNEQFF
DNA: TGCGCCAGCAGCCTACTGGGACAGGGCTTCAATGAGCAGTTCTTC
J: TRBJ2-1
V: TRBV5-1
size: once
D: TRBD1

CDR3: CASSYGLAGSNTQYF
DNA: TGTGCCAGCAGTTACGGACTAGCGGGGTCAAATACGCAGTATTTT
J: TRBJ2-3
V: TRBV6-5
size: NA
D: TRBD2

CDR3: CASSLGTVGAYEQYF
DNA: TGTGCCAGCAGCTTAGGGACAGTAGGGGCTTACGAGCAGTACTTC
J: TRBJ2-7
V: TRBV5-4
size: NA
D: TRBD1

CDR3: CASSLEGVRGSPLHF
DNA: TGTGCCAGCAGCTTAGAAGGGGTTCGGGGTTCACCCCTCCACTTT
J: TRBJ1-6
V: TRBV11-3
size: NA
D: NA

CDR3: CASSLGLLAGVQETQYF
DNA: TGTGCCAGCAGCTTAGGTCTTCTAGCGGGGGTACAAGAGACCCAGTACTTC
J: TRBJ2-5
V: TRBV7-6
size: NA
D: TRBD2

CDR3: CASSPGTGSYEQYF
DNA: TGTGCCAGTAGTCCCGGGACAGGGTCCTACGAGCAGTACTTC
J: TRBJ2-7
V: TRBV19
size: NA
D: TRBD1

CDR3: CSGRPNTEAFF
DNA: TGCAGCGGGAGGCCAAACACTGAAGCTTTCTTT
J: TRBJ1-1
V: TRBV20-1
size: once
D: NA

CDR3: CASSLGNEQFF
DNA: TGTGCCAGTAGCCTGGGTAATGAGCAGTTCTTC
J: TRBJ2-1
V: TRBV19
size: NA
D: NA

CDR3: CAWSRQGDQPQHF
DNA: TGTGCCTGGAGCAGACAGGGGGATCAGCCCCAGCATTTT
J: TRBJ1-5
V: TRBV30
size: NA
D: TRBD1